This T cell receptor (beta chain) was captured by sequencing in a study of T-cell reconstitution after alpha-beta-depleted transplantation in children. Study results and caveats: Approximately two months post-transplant, alpha-beta T cells reportedly originated from several hundred expanded graft clones.

The length of the CDR3 is 13 residues. Between the trimmed V and J ends, which lost 0 bases and 3 bases, there was a span of 7 bases. Germline V gives CDR1 SGHRS, CDR2 YFSETQ. Library preparation (for TCRbeta) was performed with unique molecular identifiers. In TCRdb, the PCR reads were re-called with MiXCR into one record per CDR3 protein. Counted here are a few hundred thousand distinct CDR3 sequences, around 25% occurring once; the ten biggest clones make up 9.5% to 12%. Regarding this clonotype: The target antigen is unknown.

This clonotype was obtained from a male patient between 5 and 17 years old who had a stem cell transplant for acute lymphoblastic leukemia, so the T cells may come from the graft donor. The chain employs TRBV5-1 and TRBJ2-7; D perhaps matches TRBD1 (6 bases). The source material was PBMCs, mostly from graft donor cells, sampled 180 days after TCRalphabeta/CD19-depleted stem cell transplant. The CDR3 DNA reads TGCGCCAGCAGCTTGGCAGGGGTCTACGAGCAGTACTTC. As protein: CASSLAGVYEQYF.